This passage covers 7 T cell receptor beta chains from one sample sequenced in a study of blood T cell repertoires in COVID-19. Sequencing was performed with immunoSEQ multiplex PCR; in TCRdb, only in-frame clones are kept and a portion is missing. The data contain more than 90,000 clones, around 72% of them singletons. Sequencing used peripheral blood. The origin of the receptors is a woman aged 55-70 years in a cohort sampled during active or convalescent COVID-19.

The chain carries TRBV5-1 and TRBJ2-3, with TRBD1 identical over 9 bases. J was trimmed by 4 bases and V by 7 bases; bases with no gene match: 7. CDR3 length equals 14 residues. Germline V lookup: CDR1 SGHRS, CDR2 YFSETQ. CDR3 bases: TGCGCCAGCCGTACAGGGGGCTTACCAGATACGCAGTATTTT. It specifies CASRTGGLPDTQYF.

CDR3 residues: CASSSRLAPSNEQFF. CDR3 DNA: TGTGCCAGCAGCTCCCGACTAGCACCTTCCAATGAGCAGTTCTTC. The V and J genes are TRBV4-2 and TRBJ2-1, with 7 bases that match TRBD2. The V and J ends lost 5 bases and 6 bases, in that order; junction bases with no gene match: 10. This CDR3 region has 15 residues. The germline CDR1 and CDR2 sequences are LGHNA and YNFKEQ.

For the CDR3, the DNA is TGCGCCAGCAGTCGACAGGCTTTCCAAGAGACCCAGTACTTC. Translated: CASSRQAFQETQYF. The genes are TRBV4-3 and TRBJ2-5; a weak D match, TRBD1 (6 bases). This CDR3 has 14 residues. Germline values: CDR1 LGHNA, CDR2 YSLEER. V gave up 6 bases and J gave up 1 base, with 12 bases separating them.

The V and J genes are TRBV6-6 and TRBJ1-4, with 7 nucleotides matching TRBD1. Per the germline V gene, CDR1 is MNHNY and CDR2 is SVGAGI (reference sequence). This CDR3 contains 14 residues. Trimming removed 6 bases from V and 4 bases from J; junction bases left unmatched: 5. The CDR3 DNA is TGTGCCAGCAGATTCGGACAGGTTAATGAAAAACTGTTTTTT. This sequence encodes CASRFGQVNEKLFF.

The gene calls are TRBV5-1 and TRBJ2-2, with D tentatively TRBD2 (6 bases). This CDR3 is built from 14 residues. The germline CDR1 and CDR2 sequences are SGHRS and YFSETQ. Deletions cut 0 bases from V and 5 bases from J, with 8 bases between. The CDR3 reads CASSLDGGTGELFF. The CDR3 region has the DNA TGCGCCAGCAGCTTGGATGGGGGGACCGGGGAGCTGTTTTTT.

This clone has at least ten counts. This rearrangement joins TRBV5-1 to TRBJ2-5, with TRBD2 identical over 13 bases. Germline V gives CDR1 SGHRS, CDR2 YFSETQ. The CDR3 consists of 16 residues. Losses at the gene ends were 4 bases for V and 5 bases for J; bases not matched to a gene: 8. CDR3 sequence (DNA): TGCGCCAGCAGCCAGGGACTAGCGGGGCTCCCGGAGACCCAGTACTTC. This sequence encodes CASSQGLAGLPETQYF.

The V and J genes are TRBV19 and TRBJ1-4, with 7 bases matching TRBD1. The CDR3 covers 14 residues. Germline V gene sequence: CDR1 LNHDA, CDR2 SQIVND (reference sequence). With V trimmed by 6 bases and J by 3 bases, 4 bases remained unmatched. The CDR3, as DNA: TGTGCCAGTAGCGACAGGGCTGCTAATGAAAAACTGTTTTTT. Amino acid sequence: CASSDRAANEKLFF.